This TCR beta chain is drawn from a study of blood T cells in healthy people across ages. Aged about 6 to 90, donors were systemically healthy Caucasians from Russia. Total RNA, at least 5.5 micrograms per sample, came from PBMCs. Using a J-beta primer mix together with a sample-barcoded 5' primer, a second PCR was run for roughly 6 to 11 cycles. From the 5' RACE reads, TCRdb called clonotypes with MiXCR, one entry per CDR3 protein. The sample contains some 1.4 million distinct CDR3 sequences, 42% of which appear only once. Worth noting for this clonotype: Its antigen is unknown.

General study results and limits: Older individuals had lower TCR beta diversity per million T cells (the decline was roughly linear).

The specimen sequenced was blood. The receptor comes from a woman in her late teens or twenties in good health.

In DNA, the CDR3 is TGTGCCAGCAGCCCCCCCCTAGCGGACCAAGAGACCCAGTACTTC. Amino acids: CASSPPLADQETQYF. This chain uses TRBV3-1 with TRBJ2-5; 7 bases are shared with TRBD2. The V and J ends lost 4 bases and 0 bases, in that order; junction bases with no gene match: 5. The CDR3 is 15 residues long. Germline loops: CDR1 LGHDT, CDR2 YNNKEL (reference sequence).